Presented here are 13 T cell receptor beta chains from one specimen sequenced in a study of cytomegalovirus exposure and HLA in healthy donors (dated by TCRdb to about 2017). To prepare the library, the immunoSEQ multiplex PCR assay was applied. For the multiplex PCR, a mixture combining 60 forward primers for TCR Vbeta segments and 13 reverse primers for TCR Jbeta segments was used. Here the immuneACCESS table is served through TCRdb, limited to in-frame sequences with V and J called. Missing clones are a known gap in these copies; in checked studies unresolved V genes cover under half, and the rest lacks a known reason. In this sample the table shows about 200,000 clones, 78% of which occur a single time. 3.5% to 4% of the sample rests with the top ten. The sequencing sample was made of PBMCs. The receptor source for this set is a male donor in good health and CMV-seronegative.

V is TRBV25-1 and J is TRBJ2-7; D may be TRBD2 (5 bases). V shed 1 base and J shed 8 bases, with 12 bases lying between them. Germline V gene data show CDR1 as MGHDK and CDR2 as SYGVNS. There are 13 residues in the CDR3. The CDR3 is CASSEFRTGKQYF. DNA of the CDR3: TGTGCCAGCAGTGAATTTCGAACGGGGAAGCAGTACTTC.

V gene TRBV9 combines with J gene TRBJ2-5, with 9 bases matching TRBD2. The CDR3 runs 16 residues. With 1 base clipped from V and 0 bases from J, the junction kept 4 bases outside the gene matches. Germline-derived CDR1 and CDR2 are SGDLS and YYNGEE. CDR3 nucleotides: TGTGCCAGCAGCGTATCACTAGCGGGCAACCAAGAGACCCAGTACTTC. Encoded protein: CASSVSLAGNQETQYF.

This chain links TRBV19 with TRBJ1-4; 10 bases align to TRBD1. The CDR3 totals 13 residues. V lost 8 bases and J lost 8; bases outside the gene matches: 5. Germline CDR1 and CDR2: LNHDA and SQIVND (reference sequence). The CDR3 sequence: CASRGTGDEKLFF. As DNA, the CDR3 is TGTGCCAGTCGGGGGACAGGGGACGAAAAACTGTTTTTT.

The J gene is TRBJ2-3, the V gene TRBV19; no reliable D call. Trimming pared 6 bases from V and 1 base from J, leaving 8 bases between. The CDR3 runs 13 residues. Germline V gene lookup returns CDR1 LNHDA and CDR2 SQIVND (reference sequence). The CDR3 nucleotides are TGTGCCAGTAGGGGCGACCGCACAGATACGCAGTATTTT. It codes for CASRGDRTDTQYF.

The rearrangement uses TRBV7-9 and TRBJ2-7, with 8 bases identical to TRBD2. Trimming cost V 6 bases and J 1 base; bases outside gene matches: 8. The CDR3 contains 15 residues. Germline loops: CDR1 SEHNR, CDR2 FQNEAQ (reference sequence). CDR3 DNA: TGTGCCAGCAGTATCCCCAGCGGGGGTTCCTACGAGCAGTACTTC. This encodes CASSIPSGGSYEQYF.

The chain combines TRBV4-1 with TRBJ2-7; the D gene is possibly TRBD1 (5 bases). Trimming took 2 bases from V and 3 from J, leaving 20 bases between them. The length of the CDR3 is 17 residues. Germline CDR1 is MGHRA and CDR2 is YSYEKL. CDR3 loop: CASSQSGARPSGYEQYF. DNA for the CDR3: TGCGCCAGCAGCCAAAGTGGGGCGCGTCCCTCTGGCTACGAGCAGTACTTC.

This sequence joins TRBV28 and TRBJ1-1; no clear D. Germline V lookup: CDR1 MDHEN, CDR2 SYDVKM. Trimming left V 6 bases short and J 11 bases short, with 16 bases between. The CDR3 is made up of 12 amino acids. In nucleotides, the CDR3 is TGTGCCAGCAGCCAGGTAAAAGCGGCCGCTTTCTTT. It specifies CASSQVKAAAFF.

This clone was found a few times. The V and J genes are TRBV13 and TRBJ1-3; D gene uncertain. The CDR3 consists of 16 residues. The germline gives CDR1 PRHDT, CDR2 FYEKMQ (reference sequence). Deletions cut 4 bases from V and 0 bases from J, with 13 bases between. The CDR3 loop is CASSSLGRDSGNTIYF. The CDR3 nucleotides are TGTGCCAGCAGCTCCCTCGGGCGGGACTCTGGAAACACCATATATTTT.

CDR3 coding DNA: TGTGCCAGCAGCGTAGAAGGGGGCGCGGGTGAAAAACTGTTTTTT. Translating it yields CASSVEGGAGEKLFF. V and J are TRBV9 and TRBJ1-4; 7 bases map to TRBD1. The CDR3 has 15 residues. Germline values: CDR1 SGDLS, CDR2 YYNGEE. Germline trimming cut 0 bases from V and 7 bases from J; bases unmatched to any gene: 6.

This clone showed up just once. CDR3 DNA: TGCGCCAGCAGCCATACAGGGGAAGCGAACACTGAAGCTTTCTTT. Translating it yields CASSHTGEANTEAFF. The chain uses TRBV4-1 and TRBJ1-1, with 7 bases matching TRBD1. CDR3 length equals 15 residues. CDR1 is MGHRA and CDR2 is YSYEKL in the germline V gene. V was pared by 3 bases and J by 1 base, with 5 bases of the junction left unmatched.

The chain's CDR3 is CASSFRGSSGNTIYF. As DNA, the CDR3 is TGTGCCAGCAGTTTTAGGGGAAGCTCTGGAAACACCATATATTTT. This chain uses TRBV28 with TRBJ1-3, with D perhaps matching TRBD1 (5 bases). Germline V gene lookup returns CDR1 MDHEN and CDR2 SYDVKM. V was clipped by 3 bases and J by 0 bases, with 9 bases between them. This CDR3 comprises 15 residues.

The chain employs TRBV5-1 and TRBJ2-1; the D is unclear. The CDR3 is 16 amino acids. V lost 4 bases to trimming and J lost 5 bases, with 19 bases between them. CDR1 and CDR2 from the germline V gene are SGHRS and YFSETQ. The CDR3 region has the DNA TGCGCCAGCAGCCCGCGCGAGGTGGCGGTACACAATGAGCAGTTCTTC. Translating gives CASSPREVAVHNEQFF.

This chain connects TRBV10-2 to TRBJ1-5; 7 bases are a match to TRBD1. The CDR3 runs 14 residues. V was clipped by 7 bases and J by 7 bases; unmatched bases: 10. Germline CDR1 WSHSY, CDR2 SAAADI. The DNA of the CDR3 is TGCGCCAGCACCGGGACAGCTTCTAAACAGCCCCAGCATTTT. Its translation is CASTGTASKQPQHF.